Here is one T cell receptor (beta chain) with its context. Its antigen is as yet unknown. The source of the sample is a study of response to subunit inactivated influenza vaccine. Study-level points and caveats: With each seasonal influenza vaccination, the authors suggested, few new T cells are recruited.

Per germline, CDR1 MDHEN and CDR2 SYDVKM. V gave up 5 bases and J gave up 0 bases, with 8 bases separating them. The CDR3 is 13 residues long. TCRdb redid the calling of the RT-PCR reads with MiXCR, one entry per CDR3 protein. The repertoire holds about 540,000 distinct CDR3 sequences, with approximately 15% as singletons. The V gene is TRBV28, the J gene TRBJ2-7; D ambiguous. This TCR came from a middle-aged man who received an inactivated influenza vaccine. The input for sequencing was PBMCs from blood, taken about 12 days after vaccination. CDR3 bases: TGTGCCAGCAGTAAACACGACTCCTACGAGCAGTACTTC. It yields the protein CASSKHDSYEQYF.